Listed here are 25 T cell receptor beta chains from one sample, sequenced in a study of cytomegalovirus exposure and HLA in healthy donors. Primers included in the PCR were 60 Vbeta and 13 Jbeta primers. The method was immunoSEQ multiplex PCR; TCRdb's version includes in-frame clones alone and lacks a portion of them. The sample yields roughly 63,000 clones, about 75% seen once. Input material: PBMCs. The receptor source for this set is a woman between 40 and 50 years old in good health and CMV-seropositive.

V gene TRBV18 combines with J gene TRBJ2-5; D is unresolved. Germline V lookup: CDR1 KGHSH, CDR2 LQKENI. This CDR3 comprises 14 residues. Trimming took off 4 bases at V and 3 bases at J, with 12 bases between the two ends. The CDR3 loop is CASSRQTFKETQYF. For the CDR3, the DNA is TGTGCCAGCTCACGCCAAACTTTTAAAGAGACCCAGTACTTC.

The chain has TRBV5-4 and TRBJ2-7; D remains ambiguous. The germline CDR1 and CDR2 sequences are SGHNT and YYREEE (reference sequence). V was trimmed by 0 bases and J by 5 bases, leaving 6 bases between them. This CDR3 contains 12 residues. This CDR3 is CASSLDLDEQYF. In DNA, the CDR3 is TGTGCCAGCAGCTTGGATCTAGACGAGCAGTACTTC.

V and J are TRBV10-1 and TRBJ1-1, with a tentative D call TRBD1 (6 bases). Trimming shortened V by 0 bases and J by 11 bases, and 16 bases separated the two germline ends. Germline V gene lookup returns CDR1 WNHNN and CDR2 SYGVQD (reference sequence). The CDR3 is made up of 14 amino acids. The CDR3 bases are TGCGCCAGCAGTGAGTCGAGGTCGGGGGGCGCCGCTTTCTTT. This codes for CASSESRSGGAAFF.

V is TRBV25-1 and J is TRBJ2-1; 9 bases agree with TRBD2. The CDR3 extends over 18 amino acids. V was clipped by 3 bases and J by 5 bases; unmatched bases: 14. Per the germline V gene, CDR1 is MGHDK and CDR2 is SYGVNS. The CDR3 DNA sequence: TGTGCCAGCAGTGAGAGAAGTGGGGGTCTAGCGGGGAACAATGAGCAGTTCTTC. Translated, it gives CASSERSGGLAGNNEQFF.

V gene TRBV5-1 combines with J gene TRBJ1-1, with 10 bases lining up with TRBD1. V gave up 4 bases and J gave up 5 bases; unmatched junction bases: 8. The CDR3 has 15 residues. Per the germline V gene, CDR1 is SGHRS and CDR2 is YFSETQ. In DNA, the CDR3 is TGCGCCAGCAGCCCGGGGACAGGGGCGTTAACTGAAGCTTTCTTT. Translating it yields CASSPGTGALTEAFF.

The rearrangement joins TRBV5-1 to TRBJ1-2; D unclear. Germline-derived CDR1 and CDR2 are SGHRS and YFSETQ. This CDR3 region has 13 residues. V lost 2 bases and J 6 bases, leaving 11 bases between the germline ends. The CDR3 here is CASSLEGADGYTF. CDR3 nucleotides: TGCGCCAGCAGCTTAGAGGGCGCGGATGGCTACACCTTC.

The rearrangement uses TRBV13 and TRBJ2-3; maybe TRBD2 (6 bases). The germline V and J ends were trimmed by 5 bases and 3 bases, with 18 bases remaining between them. CDR1 and CDR2 (germline): PRHDT, FYEKMQ (reference sequence). The CDR3 is 16 residues long. For the CDR3, the DNA is TGTGCCAGCAGCCACGGGGCTAGCGTGGGGACAGATACGCAGTATTTT. This translates into CASSHGASVGTDTQYF.

This clone was counted a single time. V and J are TRBV5-8 and TRBJ1-4; tentative D call: TRBD1 (6 bases). The CDR3 runs to 16 residues. The V end lost 4 bases, the J end lost 0 bases, and 13 bases lay between the germline ends. Germline CDR1 SGHTS, CDR2 YDEGEE. The CDR3 reads CASSLGQRTTNEKLFF. Here the CDR3 DNA reads TGTGCCAGCAGCCTCGGACAGAGGACAACTAATGAAAAACTGTTTTTT.

This clone was counted only a few times. The chain is built from TRBV30 and TRBJ1-1; TRBD1 aligns across 7 bases. Germline CDR1 GTSNPN, CDR2 SVGIG (reference sequence). The CDR3 contains 12 residues. Losses at the gene ends were 2 bases for V and 3 bases for J; bases not matched to a gene: 0. CDR3 loop: CAWSTGDTEAFF. Written as DNA, the CDR3 is TGTGCCTGGAGTACAGGGGACACTGAAGCTTTCTTT.

The rearrangement links TRBV11-2 to TRBJ2-1, with 8 bases aligning to TRBD2. The J segment lost 5 bases and the V segment lost 0 bases, leaving 6 bases of the junction unmatched. The CDR3 covers 16 residues. Germline V gene data show CDR1 as SGHAT and CDR2 as FQNNGV. The DNA for the CDR3 is TGTGCCAGCAGCTTAGAGGGCGGGGGGTCACACAATGAGCAGTTCTTC. It yields the protein CASSLEGGGSHNEQFF. Supplemented by reference TRBV11-2 and TRBJ2-1, the full variable domain reads EAGVAQSPRYKIIEKRQSVAFWCNPISGHATLYWYQQILGQGPKLLIQFQNNGVVDDSQLPKDRFSAERLKGVDSTLKIQPAKLEDSAVYLCASSLEGGGSHNEQFFGPGTRLTVL.

The chain couples TRBV6-4 to TRBJ2-3, with 10 nucleotides matching TRBD2. CDR3 length: 15 residues. V dropped 3 bases and J dropped 8; count of bases not matched to a gene: 8. Per the germline V gene, CDR1 is MRHNA and CDR2 is SNTAGT. CDR3 nucleotides: TGTGCCAGCAGTGAAGAGCGGGGGGGGGTAGGTACGCAGTATTTT. Translation: CASSEERGGVGTQYF.

The chain couples TRBV7-2 to TRBJ2-7; 7 positions match TRBD2. Germline CDR1 SGHTA, CDR2 FQGNSA. CDR3 length equals 16 residues. The V and J ends lost 5 bases and 3 bases, in that order; junction bases with no gene match: 13. The CDR3 DNA follows: TGTGCCAGCAGCGTCGGGTGGGGGGGACTCGACTACGAGCAGTACTTC. Residues: CASSVGWGGLDYEQYF. The full variable domain, rest sourced from reference TRBV7-2 and TRBJ2-7, is GAGVSQSPSNKVTEKGKDVELRCDPISGHTALYWYRQSLGQGLEFLIYFQGNSAPDKSGLPSDRFSAERTGGSVSTLTIQRTQQEDSAVYLCASSVGWGGLDYEQYFGPGTRLTVT.

The J gene is TRBJ1-5, the V gene TRBV27; D uncertain. Per germline, CDR1 MNHEY and CDR2 SMNVEV (reference sequence). CDR3 length: 13 amino acids. V lost 4 bases to trimming and J lost 7 bases, with 11 bases between them. The CDR3 nucleotides read TGTGCCAGCAGTTCAAGACCGGGGCAGCCCCAGCATTTT. Translation: CASSSRPGQPQHF.

The chain couples TRBV5-1 to TRBJ2-7, with 11 bases that match TRBD2. The V gene end was trimmed by 2 bases and the J gene end by 2 bases; junction bases not matched to a gene: 6. The CDR3 has 16 amino acids. Germline CDR1 SGHRS, CDR2 YFSETQ. CDR3 in amino acids: CASSLLAGEKTYEQYF. The CDR3 coding sequence is TGCGCCAGCAGCTTACTAGCGGGGGAGAAAACCTACGAGCAGTACTTC.

V is TRBV27 and J is TRBJ2-3, with D perhaps TRBD2 (5 bases). CDR3 length: 13 amino acids. Germline V gene data show CDR1 as MNHEY and CDR2 as SMNVEV (reference sequence). The V end lost 5 bases, the J end lost 5 bases, and 11 bases lay between the germline ends. The CDR3 spells CASSLNREDTQYF. CDR3 DNA sequence: TGTGCCAGCAGTCTCAACCGGGAAGATACGCAGTATTTT.

The rearrangement joins TRBV5-4 to TRBJ2-7; 7 bases map to TRBD2. The CDR3 loop spans 16 amino acids. Looked up from germline, CDR1 is SGHNT and CDR2 is YYREEE (reference sequence). V trimming: 4 bases; J trimming: 2 bases; junction bases outside the gene matches: 12. In DNA form, the CDR3 reads TGTGCCAGCAGCCCCTCGGGAGCGGGGCCTACCTACGAGCAGTACTTC. Translated, it gives CASSPSGAGPTYEQYF. Full variable domain (outside the CDR3, taken from reference TRBV5-4 and TRBJ2-7): ETGVTQSPTHLIKTRGQQVTLRCSSQSGHNTVSWYQQALGQGPQFIFQYYREEENGRGNFPPRFSGLQFPNYSSELNVNALELDDSALYLCASSPSGAGPTYEQYFGPGTRLTVT.

The CDR3 sequence is CAWSVGSGQETQYF. The CDR3, as DNA: TGTGCCTGGAGTGTGGGTAGCGGCCAAGAGACCCAGTACTTC. The chain carries TRBV30 and TRBJ2-5; possibly TRBD2 for D (6 bases). CDR1 and CDR2 (germline): GTSNPN, SVGIG (reference sequence). The V end lost 0 bases, the J end lost 1 base, and 9 bases lay between the germline ends. This CDR3 has 14 amino acids. The full variable domain, completed using reference TRBV30 and TRBJ2-5, is SQTIHQWPATLVQPVGSPLSLECTVEGTSNPNLYWYRQAAGRGLQLLFYSVGIGQISSEVPQNLSASRPQDRQFILSSKKLLLSDSGFYLCAWSVGSGQETQYFGPGTRLLVL.

There are a few counts of this clone. The rearrangement joins TRBV2 to TRBJ2-1, with a possible D match to TRBD2 (7 bases). The germline gives CDR1 SNHLY, CDR2 FYNNEI. This CDR3 comprises 14 residues. V was clipped by 9 bases and J by 6 bases, with 18 bases between them. The CDR3 DNA sequence: TGTGCCAGGGGGCTGGGGGGGGCTGGCAATGAGCAGTTCTTC. This sequence encodes CARGLGGAGNEQFF.

This clone was counted between two and nine times. The gene calls are TRBV25-1 and TRBJ1-1; the D gene is possibly TRBD1 (6 bases). The germline V gene has CDR1 MGHDK and CDR2 SYGVNS. V was shortened by 3 bases and J by 0 bases, with 11 bases between the two germline ends. This CDR3 spans 15 amino acids. The CDR3 is CASSDPQGLNTEAFF. DNA for the CDR3: TGTGCCAGCAGTGACCCACAGGGATTGAACACTGAAGCTTTCTTT.

The chain uses TRBV6-6 and TRBJ2-7; TRBD1 aligns across 11 bases. The CDR3 is 12 residues long. Germline-derived CDR1 and CDR2 are MNHNY and SVGAGI (reference sequence). The CDR3 reads CAGGTGGLEQYF. The CDR3 DNA is TGTGCTGGGGGGACAGGGGGTCTCGAGCAGTACTTC.

This sequence joins TRBV7-9 and TRBJ1-1; D call uncertain. In germline, CDR1 is SEHNR, CDR2 FQNEAQ (reference sequence). The V end was cut by 5 bases, the J end by 0 bases, with 7 bases between. The CDR3 is 13 residues long. This CDR3 reads CASSQQMNTEAFF. The CDR3 coding sequence is TGTGCCAGCAGCCAACAGATGAACACTGAAGCTTTCTTT.

The chain links TRBV4-3 to TRBJ1-1; D perhaps matches TRBD1 (5 bases). Germline-derived CDR1 and CDR2 are LGHNA and YSLEER. This CDR3 is built from 15 residues. Trimming left V 0 bases short and J 5 bases short, with 13 bases between. The CDR3 region is CASSQDLEGETEAFF. CDR3 nucleotide sequence: TGCGCCAGCAGCCAAGATCTAGAAGGGGAAACTGAAGCTTTCTTT.

The chain uses TRBV7-3 and TRBJ2-3; D might be TRBD2 (5 bases). This CDR3 has 15 amino acids. V gave up 0 bases and J gave up 2 bases, with 9 bases separating them. From germline, CDR1 is SGHTA and CDR2 FQGTGA. This CDR3 reads CASSLTGDYTDTQYF. For the CDR3, the DNA is TGTGCCAGCAGCTTAACCGGGGATTACACAGATACGCAGTATTTT. The entire variable domain, with the rest obtained from reference TRBV7-3 and TRBJ2-3, is as follows: GAGVSQTPSNKVTEKGKYVELRCDPISGHTALYWYRQSLGQGPEFLIYFQGTGAADDSGLPNDRFFAVRPEGSVSTLKIQRTERGDSAVYLCASSLTGDYTDTQYFGPGTRLTVL.

This chain connects TRBV13 to TRBJ1-1; TRBD1 agrees at 9 bases. CDR1 PRHDT and CDR2 FYEKMQ come from the germline V gene (reference sequence). The J segment lost 8 bases and the V segment lost 1 base, leaving 14 bases of the junction unmatched. The CDR3 loop spans 17 amino acids. Here the CDR3 DNA reads TGTGCCAGCAGCTTAGAGGGTGGGACAGGGCGGGAAAAAGAAGCTTTCTTT. Protein sequence: CASSLEGGTGREKEAFF.

The J gene is TRBJ2-7, the V gene TRBV6-6, with 9 bases fitting TRBD1. Germline CDR1 reads MNHNY; CDR2 reads SVGAGI (reference sequence). V was pared by 0 bases and J by 6 bases, with 9 bases of the junction left unmatched. The length of the CDR3 is 16 residues. The CDR3, as DNA: TGTGCCAGCAGTTACTCGATCGGGACAGGGAGGGCCGAGCAGTACTTC. Translation: CASSYSIGTGRAEQYF.